This T cell receptor (beta chain) was observed in a study of regulatory T cells in long-lasting Graves disease. About this clonotype: A much larger clonotype is one base distant, so this may be a read error.

CDR3 regions were amplified by Arm-PCR using iRepertoire HTBI primers to build TCR beta libraries. Each CDR3 protein is one row after TCRdb ran MiXCR on the multiplex PCR reads. Here the sample spans over 200,000 distinct CDR3 sequences, about a sixth being singletons. As for time point: newly diagnosed GD, antithyroid drugs for less than 3 months. With RNA extracted from PBMCs as input, the TCR library was made. Patients were enrolled at an endocrinology department in Xi'an, China. Germline loops: CDR1 KGHSH, CDR2 LQKENI. Trimming cost V 4 bases and J 10 bases; bases outside gene matches: 9. CDR3 length: 14 amino acids.

Sequencing was performed on peripheral blood mononuclear cells (PBMCs), taken at new diagnosis, from a patient treated with antithyroid drugs. The chain is built from TRBV18 and TRBJ2-1; TRBD1 aligns across 8 bases. The origin of this receptor is a female donor with Graves disease. In DNA, the CDR3 is TGTGCCAGCTCACTCCAGGGGGCTTTGAACGAGCAGTTCTTC. Protein product: CASSLQGALNEQFF.